The next 19 T cell receptor beta chains were all read from a single sample in a study of blood T cell repertoires in COVID-19. Profiling relied on immunoSEQ multiplex PCR, and the TCRdb table lists in-frame clones only, not all of them. Of 310,000 or so clones detected, approximately 90% appear once; the ten largest clones hold about 8.9%. Sequencing was performed on PBMCs or T cells enriched from blood (not recorded which). The source is a woman between 18 and 29 years old who had recovered from COVID-19.

This chain links TRBV5-1 with TRBJ2-5, with a weak D call TRBD1 (8 bases). Trimming pared 3 bases from V and 3 bases from J, leaving 15 bases between. Germline V gene sequence: CDR1 SGHRS, CDR2 YFSETQ. CDR3 length: 15 amino acids. The CDR3 nucleotides read TGCGCCAGCAGCTCAAACACAGGGGGGGAAGAGACCCAGTACTTC. Translation: CASSSNTGGEETQYF.

The chain uses TRBV2 and TRBJ2-7; D not certain. V shed 4 bases and J shed 0 bases, with 7 bases lying between them. The CDR3 extends over 13 amino acids. Looked up from germline, CDR1 is SNHLY and CDR2 is FYNNEI. The CDR3 DNA sequence: TGTGCCAGCAGTGCGCAGGCCTCCTACGAGCAGTACTTC. Its protein product is CASSAQASYEQYF.

The chain recombines TRBV19 with TRBJ1-2; perhaps TRBD1 as D (6 bases). The CDR3 covers 13 residues. The V end lost 8 bases, the J end lost 1 base, and 11 bases lay between the germline ends. CDR1 is LNHDA and CDR2 is SQIVND in the germline V gene (reference sequence). CDR3 amino acids: CASGQFHNYGYTF. In DNA, the CDR3 is TGTGCCAGTGGACAGTTTCATAACTATGGCTACACCTTC.

The chain recombines TRBV3-1 (or the pseudogene TRBV3-2) with TRBJ2-7; the match to TRBD1 covers 9 bases. The CDR3 is made up of 15 amino acids. Germline V CDR1 and CDR2: LGHDT, YNNKEL (reference sequence). V lost 0 bases to trimming and J lost 4 bases; unmatched junction nucleotides: 4. In DNA, the CDR3 is TGTGCCAGCAGCCAAGACCGGGACAGGGAGTACGAGCAGTACTTC. Protein sequence: CASSQDRDREYEQYF.

Here the CDR3 reads CASSPTAGGTYNEQFF. CDR3 DNA sequence: TGTGCCAGCTCACCCACGGCAGGGGGAACCTACAATGAGCAGTTCTTC. This chain joins TRBV18 and TRBJ2-1; 7 nucleotides match TRBD1. The CDR3 consists of 16 residues. With V trimmed by 3 bases and J by 2 bases, 7 bases remained unmatched. In germline, CDR1 is KGHSH, CDR2 LQKENI.

This clone was seen only a few times. CDR3 residues: CASRERGAPYEQYF. The DNA of the CDR3 is TGCGCCAGCAGGGAGCGGGGGGCCCCCTACGAGCAGTACTTC. The chain couples TRBV5-1 to TRBJ2-7; 9 bases map to TRBD2. V was clipped by 5 bases and J by 2 bases; unmatched bases: 5. The length of the CDR3 is 14 residues. CDR1 and CDR2 from the germline V gene are SGHRS and YFSETQ.

The chain uses TRBV7-9 and TRBJ1-4, with TRBD1 matching over 9 bases. Germline CDR1 and CDR2: SEHNR and FQNEAQ (reference sequence). There are 16 residues in the CDR3. V shed 5 bases and J 3 bases; nucleotides not matched to a gene: 7. For the CDR3, the DNA is TGTGCCAGCAGCATGGGACAGGGTAGTTCTAATGAAAAACTGTTTTTT. Translated: CASSMGQGSSNEKLFF.

The J gene is TRBJ2-7, the V gene TRBV7-2, with TRBD1 matching over 8 bases. CDR3 length equals 16 residues. The V and J ends lost 5 bases and 0 bases, in that order; junction bases with no gene match: 9. CDR1 and CDR2 (germline): SGHTA, FQGNSA. CDR3 coding DNA: TGTGCCAGCAGCCCCGAGGGACAGGACCTCTCCTACGAGCAGTACTTC. It translates to CASSPEGQDLSYEQYF.

V is TRBV3-1 (or the pseudogene TRBV3-2) and J is TRBJ1-3; D not resolved. This CDR3 has 14 residues. V was pared by 3 bases and J by 1 base, with 7 bases between. Germline V gene data show CDR1 as LGHDT and CDR2 as YNNKEL (reference sequence). The CDR3 region is CASSQGRSGNTIYF. The CDR3 bases are TGTGCCAGCAGCCAGGGGAGGTCTGGAAACACCATATATTTT.

In this sample, this clone turned up once. This sequence joins TRBV5-4 and TRBJ2-1; 9 nucleotides align to TRBD2. Germline CDR1 is SGHNT and CDR2 is YYREEE (reference sequence). There are 15 residues in the CDR3. J was trimmed by 3 bases and V by 4 bases; bases with no gene match: 5. CDR3 DNA: TGTGCCAGCAGCGCCTTAGCGGGAGACTACAATGAGCAGTTCTTC. Encoded protein: CASSALAGDYNEQFF.

The chain links TRBV5-5 to TRBJ2-2; a possible D gene is TRBD2 (6 bases). Per the germline V gene, CDR1 is SGHKS and CDR2 is YYEKEE (reference sequence). The ends were cut back, 4 bases at V and 4 bases at J, with 14 bases in the middle. The CDR3 runs 15 residues. CDR3 protein: CASSTPGLTTGELFF. CDR3 in DNA: TGTGCCAGCAGCACCCCGGGACTGACCACCGGGGAGCTGTTTTTT.

This clone was detected only a few times. The chain combines TRBV4-1 with TRBJ2-3; the D gene is possibly TRBD2 (6 bases). CDR1 and CDR2 from the germline V gene are MGHRA and YSYEKL. Trimming removed 2 bases at V and 4 bases at J, with 13 bases between. This CDR3 region has 15 residues. The CDR3 reads CASSQRERWADTQYF. The CDR3 nucleotides read TGCGCCAGCAGCCAACGGGAGCGCTGGGCAGATACGCAGTATTTT.

The J gene is TRBJ1-2, the V gene TRBV6-5; 10 bases agree with TRBD1. CDR1 MNHEY and CDR2 SVGAGI come from the germline V gene. V trimming: 6 bases; J trimming: 5 bases; junction bases outside the gene matches: 6. CDR3 length equals 14 residues. CDR3 residues: CASSPGTGVYGYTF. As DNA, the CDR3 is TGTGCCAGCAGCCCCGGGACAGGGGTATATGGCTACACCTTC.

This clone was recorded a few times. This rearrangement joins TRBV5-4 to TRBJ1-2, with 7 bases matching TRBD1. Trimming at V came to 5 bases and at J to 7 bases, leaving 8 bases not matched to a gene. Germline values: CDR1 SGHNT, CDR2 YYREEE (reference sequence). The CDR3 totals 13 residues. The CDR3 reads CASRHATGSGYTF. The CDR3 DNA reads as TGTGCCAGCAGACATGCGACAGGGTCTGGCTACACCTTC.

This clone has a single count. This chain links TRBV5-1 with TRBJ2-7, with D possibly matching TRBD2 (6 bases). Trimming removed 1 base from V and 1 base from J, with 12 bases in between. The CDR3 extends over 15 amino acids. Germline-derived CDR1 and CDR2 are SGHRS and YFSETQ. The CDR3 DNA reads TGCGCCAGCAGCTTGTCGCAGCGGGCGTCCTACGAGCAGTACTTC. Protein sequence: CASSLSQRASYEQYF.

The chain combines TRBV9 with TRBJ1-5, with D possibly TRBD1 on 6 matching bases. Germline CDR1 is SGDLS and CDR2 is YYNGEE. V was shortened by 3 bases and J by 5 bases, with 9 bases between the two germline ends. CDR3 length: 13 amino acids. The CDR3 loop is CASSGGGDQPQHF. The CDR3 DNA sequence: TGTGCCAGCAGCGGAGGGGGGGATCAGCCCCAGCATTTT.

The chain employs TRBV19 and TRBJ2-1; D possibly corresponds to TRBD2 (7 bases). Trimming pared 3 bases from V and 6 bases from J, leaving 18 bases between. The germline V gene encodes CDR1 LNHDA and CDR2 SQIVND (reference sequence). This CDR3 comprises 16 residues. The CDR3 loop is CASSIATTGGRNEQFF. CDR3 nucleotides: TGTGCCAGTAGTATCGCCACCACCGGGGGGCGCAATGAGCAGTTCTTC. Complete variable domain (other parts from reference TRBV19 and TRBJ2-1): DGGITQSPKYLFRKEGQNVTLSCEQNLNHDAMYWYRQDPGQGLRLIYYSQIVNDFQKGDIAEGYSVSREKKESFPLTVTSAQKNPTAFYLCASSIATTGGRNEQFFGPGTRLTVL.

This clone was found many times. The J gene is TRBJ1-1, the V gene TRBV5-6; no clear D gene. In germline, CDR1 is SGHDT, CDR2 YYEEEE. The CDR3 covers 14 residues. V lost 0 bases and J lost 1, with 7 bases in between. Written as DNA, the CDR3 is TGTGCCAGCAGCTTGGACAGCCCGAACACTGAAGCTTTCTTT. Residues: CASSLDSPNTEAFF.

This clone was seen more than once but under ten times. The chain uses TRBV4-3 and TRBJ1-2, with 9 bases fitting TRBD1. CDR1 and CDR2 (germline): LGHNA, YSLEER. Germline trimming cut 4 bases from V and 6 bases from J; bases unmatched to any gene: 9. This CDR3 has 15 amino acids. The CDR3 DNA is TGCGCCAGCAGCCTCCAAACCGGGACAGGGAATGGCTACACCTTC. Translation gives CASSLQTGTGNGYTF.